This T cell receptor beta chain emerged from a study of cytomegalovirus exposure and HLA in healthy donors. The CDR3 has 16 amino acids. After removal of 8 bases from V and 4 bases from J, the junction contained 9 bases not matched to a gene. Germline V lookup: CDR1 SNHLY, CDR2 FYNNEI. PCR was performed using 60 Vbeta and 13 Jbeta primers. The method was immunoSEQ multiplex PCR; TCRdb's version includes in-frame clones alone and lacks a portion of them. There are 50,000 or so clones in the sample; approximately 70% occur only once, and roughly 3% lies in the top ten. This chain links TRBV2 with TRBJ2-6, with TRBD2 matching 9 bases. This sequence originates from a man aged 18 to 29 in good health and CMV-seronegative. The sample consisted of PBMCs. In DNA form, the CDR3 reads TGTGCCAGCTCTAAGCGGGGGGCGTACGGGGCCAACGTCCTGACTTTC. Protein product: CASSKRGAYGANVLTF.